The 18 T cell receptor beta chains below come from one sample, sequenced in a study of control samples from healthy donors and cancer patients. Sequencing used immunoSEQ multiplex PCR; TCRdb keeps in-frame clones, though not all of them. The repertoire includes tens of thousands of clones, approximately 90% of them detected once, and roughly 1.5% sits in the top ten. Sequencing was performed on PBMCs. These receptors originate from a man in his forties with colorectal cancer.

The V gene is TRBV2, the J gene TRBJ1-1; weak D call: TRBD1 (6 bases). Germline-derived CDR1 and CDR2 are SNHLY and FYNNEI. The CDR3 is 13 residues long. V was cut by 8 bases and J by 0 bases, with 10 bases left in between. CDR3 nucleotides: TGTGCCAGCGGGGGGACAATGAACACTGAAGCTTTCTTT. Protein: CASGGTMNTEAFF.

The chain combines TRBV11-3 with TRBJ2-3; either TRBD1 or TRBD2 may fit D (5 bases each). Germline values: CDR1 SGHNT, CDR2 YENEEA. V was clipped by 1 base and J by 6 bases, with 11 bases between them. This CDR3 is built from 14 residues. For the CDR3, the DNA is TGTGCCAGCAGCTTAGTGGCAGGGACCGATACGCAGTATTTT. It yields the protein CASSLVAGTDTQYF.

The J gene is TRBJ2-3, the V gene TRBV24-1; D tentatively reads TRBD1 or TRBD2 (6 bases each). The V gene lost 5 bases and the J gene lost 3 bases, with 11 bases spanning the gap. CDR3 length: 14 amino acids. Germline V lookup: CDR1 KGHDR, CDR2 SFDVKD. CDR3 DNA: TGTGCCACCAGTGTAACAGGGAGGACAGATACGCAGTATTTT. Amino acids: CATSVTGRTDTQYF.

The rearrangement joins TRBV6-6 to TRBJ2-2; D not resolved. The germline CDR1 and CDR2 sequences are MNHNY and SVGAGI (reference sequence). The CDR3 spans 12 residues. V was shortened by 6 bases and J by 9 bases, with 11 bases between the two germline ends. In nucleotides, the CDR3 is TGTGCCAGCAGGCCCACGGACCGGGAGCTGTTTTTT. Amino acids: CASRPTDRELFF.

This chain uses TRBV27 with TRBJ1-2, with D possibly TRBD1 on 5 matching bases. V gave up 5 bases and J gave up 2 bases, with 18 bases separating them. This CDR3 region has 16 residues. The V gene's germline CDR1 is MNHEY and CDR2 SMNVEV (reference sequence). The CDR3 DNA sequence: TGTGCCAGCAGTCGAAGGGTGGACACTTTGAACTATGGCTACACCTTC. Amino acids: CASSRRVDTLNYGYTF.

V usage is TRBV11-2 and J usage is TRBJ2-2; TRBD2 is a possible D gene (5 bases). CDR3 length: 15 amino acids. Trimming removed 6 bases from V and 7 bases from J, with 18 bases in between. CDR1 SGHAT and CDR2 FQNNGV come from the germline V gene. The CDR3 DNA follows: TGTGCCAGCAGTACCGGTCGGGCTAGCTTCGGGGAGCTGTTTTTT. This sequence encodes CASSTGRASFGELFF.

The V gene is TRBV15, the J gene TRBJ2-7, with D possibly being TRBD2 (7 bases). Trimming shortened V by 3 bases and J by 4 bases, and 13 bases separated the two germline ends. Germline lookup yields CDR1 LNHNV and CDR2 YYDKDF (reference sequence). The CDR3 has 14 amino acids. CDR3 protein: CATSSFGGPYEQYF. The CDR3 bases are TGTGCCACCAGCAGTTTCGGGGGGCCATACGAGCAGTACTTC. Full variable domain (missing parts from reference TRBV15 and TRBJ2-7): DAMVIQNPRYQVTQFGKPVTLSCSQTLNHNVMYWYQQKSSQAPKLLFHYYDKDFNNEADTPDNFQSRRPNTSFCFLDIRSPGLGDTAMYLCATSSFGGPYEQYFGPGTRLTVT.

The V call is TRBV9, the J call TRBJ2-3, with TRBD2 identical over 12 bases. The CDR3 is 15 amino acids. Losses at the gene ends were 6 bases for V and 4 bases for J; bases not matched to a gene: 6. The germline gives CDR1 SGDLS, CDR2 YYNGEE. In DNA form, the CDR3 reads TGTGCCAGCACGGTGGCTAGCGGGAGGGCAGATACGCAGTATTTT. Translated: CASTVASGRADTQYF.

This sequence joins TRBV10-3 and TRBJ2-2; 9 bases line up with TRBD1. The trim removed 3 bases at V and 1 base at J, leaving 6 bases unmatched. CDR3 length equals 17 residues. Germline CDR1 and CDR2: ENHRY and SYGVKD. CDR3 sequence reads: CAISDSDRGMNTGELFF. The CDR3 region has the DNA TGTGCCATCAGTGACTCGGACAGGGGTATGAACACCGGGGAGCTGTTTTTT.

The V and J genes are TRBV5-4 and TRBJ2-3; 9 nucleotides match TRBD2. Germline lookup yields CDR1 SGHNT and CDR2 YYREEE (reference sequence). The CDR3 runs to 13 residues. The ends lost 7 bases at V and 3 bases at J; junction bases unmatched: 3. The CDR3 is CASEREDTDTQYF. CDR3 in DNA: TGTGCCAGCGAGCGGGAGGATACAGATACGCAGTATTTT. Using reference TRBV5-4 and TRBJ2-3 for the parts outside the CDR3, the full variable domain is ETGVTQSPTHLIKTRGQQVTLRCSSQSGHNTVSWYQQALGQGPQFIFQYYREEENGRGNFPPRFSGLQFPNYSSELNVNALELDDSALYLCASEREDTDTQYFGPGTRLTVL.

The chain couples TRBV3-1 (or the pseudogene TRBV3-2) to TRBJ1-1, with 8 positions matching TRBD1. Germline V CDR1 and CDR2: LGHDT, YNNKEL (reference sequence). The CDR3 runs to 16 residues. The ends lost 1 base at V and 4 bases at J; junction bases unmatched: 8. The CDR3 here is CASSQGYRQGFTEAFF. CDR3 coding DNA: TGTGCCAGCAGCCAAGGATATAGACAGGGGTTCACTGAAGCTTTCTTT.

J is TRBJ2-5 and V is TRBV24-1; D ambiguous. Looked up from germline, CDR1 is KGHDR and CDR2 is SFDVKD. V lost 3 bases and J lost 0, with 4 bases in between. The CDR3 covers 13 residues. The CDR3 here is CATSDGYQETQYF. The CDR3 DNA follows: TGTGCCACCAGTGATGGGTACCAAGAGACCCAGTACTTC.

This chain links TRBV27 with TRBJ2-4, with D possibly being TRBD1 or TRBD2 (5 bases each). The CDR3 runs 13 residues. Trimming left V 3 bases short and J 5 bases short, with 8 bases between. Per germline, CDR1 MNHEY and CDR2 SMNVEV (reference sequence). The CDR3 loop is CASSLMGENIQYF. In nucleotides, the CDR3 is TGTGCCAGCAGTTTGATGGGGGAAAACATTCAGTACTTC.

V usage is TRBV27 and J usage is TRBJ1-6; a possible D gene is TRBD1 (5 bases). With 0 bases removed from V and 3 bases from J, the gap between germline ends came to 15 bases. Germline lookup yields CDR1 MNHEY and CDR2 SMNVEV (reference sequence). The CDR3 is 18 residues long. This CDR3 reads CASSLSAGRVGYNSPLHF. In DNA form, the CDR3 reads TGTGCCAGCAGTTTATCCGCAGGGAGGGTTGGCTATAATTCACCCCTCCACTTT.

The rearrangement uses TRBV6-1 and TRBJ2-1; D is possibly TRBD1 or TRBD2 (5 bases each). CDR1 is MNHNS and CDR2 is SASEGT in the germline V gene. The CDR3 covers 11 residues. Trimming shortened V by 2 bases and J by 15 bases, and 11 bases separated the two germline ends. The CDR3 region is CASSELGDPFF. The CDR3 nucleotides read TGTGCCAGCAGTGAATTGGGGGACCCGTTCTTC.

The chain uses TRBV27 and TRBJ2-7; possibly TRBD2 for D (6 bases). This CDR3 contains 16 residues. The germline V and J ends were trimmed by 5 bases and 0 bases, with 17 bases remaining between them. Germline CDR1 reads MNHEY; CDR2 reads SMNVEV (reference sequence). CDR3 in amino acids: CASSMLGTSFSYEQYF. CDR3 coding DNA: TGTGCCAGCAGTATGCTCGGGACTTCTTTCTCCTACGAGCAGTACTTC.

This chain uses TRBV6-5 with TRBJ1-6; 7 bases align to TRBD1. CDR1 MNHEY and CDR2 SVGAGI come from the germline V gene. CDR3 size: 13 residues. The CDR3 sequence: CGGRDSHNSPLHF. The CDR3 DNA reads as TGTGGGGGACGGGACAGCCATAATTCACCCCTCCACTTT.

V usage is TRBV12-3 or TRBV12-4 and J usage is TRBJ1-2, with D possibly being TRBD1 (5 bases). The CDR3 covers 13 residues. Trimming stripped 2 bases from V and 6 bases from J, with 10 bases between. This chain's CDR3 is CASSLPGAHGYTF. The CDR3 coding sequence is TGTGCCAGCAGTTTACCTGGGGCTCATGGCTACACCTTC.